The clone carrying this TCR beta chain was observed a few times. Its target is not known. The sample comes from a study of sequential checkpoint blockade in melanoma. General observations from the study: Rising tumor T-cell fraction and clonality meant about 30 times likelier benefit.

Some clones are missing from TCRdb's copy, which holds only in-frame ones; the method was immunoSEQ multiplex PCR. Here the sample spans 8,500 to 9,000 clones, roughly 24% being singletons. Sample treatment: randomized to nivolumab then ipilimumab (arm A) or the reverse (arm B). Trimming cost V 0 bases and J 5 bases; bases outside gene matches: 8. The CDR3 consists of 16 residues. Germline V gene sequence: CDR1 MNHEY, CDR2 SMNVEV (reference sequence). This TCR was sampled from a human donor with melanoma. This rearrangement joins TRBV27 to TRBJ1-2; 8 bases match TRBD1. The input for sequencing was tumor tissue (inferred from file names), taken from a patient given nivolumab and ipilimumab in sequence. CDR3 loop: CASSLSQDRESYGYTF. In DNA form, the CDR3 reads TGTGCCAGCAGTTTATCCCAGGACAGGGAATCATATGGCTACACCTTC.